The rows below give T cell receptor beta chains drawn from one sample of a study of blood T cells in healthy people across ages. Using its own MiXCR run on the 5' RACE reads, TCRdb lists one record per CDR3 protein. The sample consists of approximately 800,000 distinct CDR3 sequences, nearly 60% of them appearing once. Sample: blood. The receptors here all came from a man aged 30-40 years in good health. CDR3s include the opening cysteine and the closing phenylalanine or tryptophan. A D gene is named only where the DNA matches it firmly. Only some rows state a clone size, as once, few, many or a class for expanded clones.

clone size,J gene,V gene,D gene,CDR3 DNA,CDR3 protein
-,TRBJ2-5,TRBV18,-,TGTGCCAGCTCCCGCGACAGGCAGTACCAAGAGACCCAGTACTTC,CASSRDRQYQETQYF
-,TRBJ2-1,TRBV7-2,-,TGTGCCAGCAGCCCGACAGAAAGCTTCTACAATGAGCAGTTCTTC,CASSPTESFYNEQFF
-,TRBJ2-1,TRBV9,-,TGTGCCAGCATCGAGTCTGAAGGGCCGCGTGAGAACAATGAGCAGTTCTTC,CASIESEGPRENNEQFF
few,TRBJ2-5,TRBV20-1,TRBD2,TGCAGTGCGGAACCCAGGCGGGGGATAAACCAAGAGACCCAGTACTTC,CSAEPRRGINQETQYF
-,TRBJ1-2,TRBV20-1,-,TGCAGTGCTAGAGCCTGGGGACGGGGGAGAGAGGGCTACACCTTC,CSARAWGRGREGYTF
-,TRBJ1-6,TRBV28,TRBD1,TGTGCCAGCAGTGACAGGGTTGGTTCACCCCTCCACTTT,CASSDRVGSPLHF
-,TRBJ2-1,TRBV5-6,TRBD1,TGTGCCAGCAGCTCTAGACAGGGGCGGTCCTACAATGAGCAGTTCTTC,CASSSRQGRSYNEQFF
few,TRBJ2-5,TRBV11-2,TRBD2,TGTGCCAGCAGCTCCTGGACTAGCGGGGGGGTGATCCAGTACTTC,CASSSWTSGGVIQYF
few,TRBJ2-7,TRBV27,-,TGTGCCAGCAGCTACCGGGATACCAACTACGAGCAGTACTTC,CASSYRDTNYEQYF
-,TRBJ2-1,TRBV29-1,-,TGCAGTCTGCAGGGGGGGGGTACGAATGAGCAGTTCTTC,CSLQGGGTNEQFF
-,TRBJ2-3,TRBV6-5,-,TGTGCCTGCAAGCAAGGGTTGATCGCAGATACGCAGTATTTT,CACKQGLIADTQYF
-,TRBJ1-6,TRBV6-6,TRBD1,TGTGCCAGCAGTTTCGACAGGGGGCGCGCGGATTCACCCCTCCACTTT,CASSFDRGRADSPLHF
-,TRBJ1-4,TRBV2,-,TGTGCCAGCACCGTACCTACAGGAGGGGAATCTAAGTTCAAAAAACTGTTTTTT,CASTVPTGGESKFKKLFF
few,TRBJ2-5,TRBV4-1,TRBD2,TGCGCCAGCAGCCAGGGACTAGCCCTCCGGGAGACCCAGTACTTC,CASSQGLALRETQYF
few,TRBJ2-7,TRBV7-2,-,TGTGCCAGCAGCTTAGCGCTGGTGGGGACCGAGCAGTACTTC,CASSLALVGTEQYF
-,TRBJ2-3,TRBV7-6,TRBD1,TGTGCCAGCAGCTCCCGGGGGACAGGCATTACAGATACGCAGTATTTT,CASSSRGTGITDTQYF
-,TRBJ2-5,TRBV5-1,-,TGCGCCAGCAGCTTGGCGGGACTTCTGAGGAATGAGCAGTACTTC,CASSLAGLLRNEQYF
-,TRBJ2-1,TRBV27,TRBD1,TGTGCCAGCAGTTTAAAAGGACAGGGGGCCGTCAATGAGCAGTTCTTC,CASSLKGQGAVNEQFF
-,TRBJ2-7,TRBV27,TRBD2,TGTGCCAGCAGTTATCTTATTAGCGGGGGGGCGGCCGAGCAGTACTTC,CASSYLISGGAAEQYF
-,TRBJ2-7,TRBV20-1,-,TGCAGTGGGTGGGAGCAGTACTTC,CSGWEQYF
-,TRBJ2-1,TRBV5-1,TRBD2,TGCGCCAGCAGCCCAACGGCGGGAGAGGAGCAGTTCTTC,CASSPTAGEEQFF
-,TRBJ2-1,TRBV6-2/TRBV6-3,-,TGTGCCAGCAGCAGGATAGTCGGCGAGCAGTTCTTC,CASSRIVGEQFF
-,TRBJ2-7,TRBV29-1,-,TGCAGCGCGGAAGACAGCTCCTACGAGCAGTACTTC,CSAEDSSYEQYF
few,TRBJ2-7,TRBV12-3/TRBV12-4,-,TGTGCCAGCAGTTTAGCGAGGGACTACGAGCAGTACTTC,CASSLARDYEQYF
many,TRBJ2-5,TRBV25-1,-,TGTGCCAGCAGTTCCGGGGGTAGGGAGACCCAGTACTTC,CASSSGGRETQYF
-,TRBJ1-1,TRBV2,-,TGTGCCAGCAGTGAGGTAGGGCAAGCTTTCTTT,CASSEVGQAFF
-,TRBJ2-3,TRBV29-1,-,TGCAGCGTTGAAGTCTCTATCCCCGTGAATACGCAGTATTTT,CSVEVSIPVNTQYF
-,TRBJ1-2,TRBV25-1,TRBD1,TGTGCCAGCAGTACCACAGGGGGCTCCGCCTATGGCTACACCTTC,CASSTTGGSAYGYTF
few,TRBJ2-4,TRBV5-6,TRBD1,TGTGCCAGCAGCTTTGCTGGACAGGGACCTCTAGGGCAGTACTTC,CASSFAGQGPLGQYF
once,TRBJ2-1,TRBV20-1,-,TGCAGTGCTAGCGGGAGTGGCGGGAATGAGCAGTTCTTC,CSASGSGGNEQFF
-,TRBJ2-7,TRBV6-6,TRBD2,TGTGCCAGCAGACAACTAGCGGGGGGTGGCGAGCAGTACTTC,CASRQLAGGGEQYF
-,TRBJ2-7,TRBV6-1,-,TGTGCCAGCAGTGAACAGGGCAGGCAGTCCTACGAGCAGTACTTC,CASSEQGRQSYEQYF
-,TRBJ2-1,TRBV6-2/TRBV6-3,TRBD2,TGTGCCAGCAAGGGCTACGGGAGGGAATACAATGAGCAGTTCTTC,CASKGYGREYNEQFF
-,TRBJ2-7,TRBV7-2,-,TGTGCCAGCAGCTTAGATGTCGGACCCTACGAGCAGTACTTC,CASSLDVGPYEQYF
-,TRBJ1-1,TRBV20-1,TRBD1,TGCAGTGCTAGAGCAGGGGGCGCGGAAGCTTTCTTT,CSARAGGAEAFF
once,TRBJ2-1,TRBV7-9,TRBD2,TGTGCCAGCGTCCTGGTGAGCGGGAGGGCCTACCCCTTCAATGAGCAGTTCTTC,CASVLVSGRAYPFNEQFF
-,TRBJ2-5,TRBV19,-,TGTGCCAGTAGTATAAATGTGGGAGGCGATGAGCAGTACTTC,CASSINVGGDEQYF
many,TRBJ2-2,TRBV2,TRBD1,TGTGCCAGCAGTCGGGACAGGCTGTTCGCGAACACCGGGGAGCTGTTTTTT,CASSRDRLFANTGELFF
-,TRBJ1-5,TRBV6-1,-,TGTGCCAGCAGTGCCAGGATGGATCAGCCCCAGCATTTT,CASSARMDQPQHF
-,TRBJ1-6,TRBV6-5,-,TGTGCCAGCAGTTACCCTGGGAATTCACCCCTCCACTTT,CASSYPGNSPLHF